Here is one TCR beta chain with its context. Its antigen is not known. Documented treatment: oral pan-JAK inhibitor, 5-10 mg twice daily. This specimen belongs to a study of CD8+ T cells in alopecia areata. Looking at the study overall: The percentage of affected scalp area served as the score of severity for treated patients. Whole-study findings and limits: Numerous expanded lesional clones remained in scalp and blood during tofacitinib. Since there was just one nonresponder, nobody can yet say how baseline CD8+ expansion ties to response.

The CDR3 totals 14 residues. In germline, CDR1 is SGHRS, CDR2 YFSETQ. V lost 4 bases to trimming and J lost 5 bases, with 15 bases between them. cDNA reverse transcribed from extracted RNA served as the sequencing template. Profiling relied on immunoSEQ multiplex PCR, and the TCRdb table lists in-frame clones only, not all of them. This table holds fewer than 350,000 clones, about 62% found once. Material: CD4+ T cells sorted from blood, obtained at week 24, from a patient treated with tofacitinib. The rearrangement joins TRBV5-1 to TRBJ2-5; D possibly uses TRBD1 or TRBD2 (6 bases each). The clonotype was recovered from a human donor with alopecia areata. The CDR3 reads CASSREWGAETQYF. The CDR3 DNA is TGCGCCAGCAGCCGAGAGTGGGGGGCCGAGACCCAGTACTTC.